This T cell receptor beta chain is from a study of blood T cells in healthy people across ages (dated by TCRdb to about 2015). In the study overall: In model experiments, template switching captured about one uniquely barcoded TCR beta cDNA molecule for every two T cells. The study measured age-related changes in TCR beta repertoire diversity using deep sequencing normalized with unique cDNA molecular identifiers. The donors were divided into four age groups: young (average approximately 17 years), middle-aged (about 41), aged (approximately 62) and long-lived (about 79). Donors of different ages were randomly distributed across sequencing lanes to avoid experimental bias. For two donors (one aged 18 to 29 and one aged 80 or older), the study analyzed two additional independent replicas of 1 million unique cDNA reads from the same blood draw. The study at large found these results: Since profiling was done on bulk unsorted PBMCs, naive and antigen-experienced compartments could not be conclusively compared. Total diversity estimates from one million sequenced T cells were considered lower bounds and underestimates. The long-lived group showed more naive CD4+ T cells, fewer expanded clones and increased TCR diversity than the aged group, suggesting age selection. Because donor CMV infection status was unknown, age-related changes in expanded clonotypes were potentially confounded. Observed TCR beta diversity per million T cells fell roughly linearly with age, and a significant reduction was already apparent by age about 36. Observed TCR beta diversity correlated strongly with the percentage of naive T cells measured by flow cytometry.

This clonotype was observed many times. Its antigen is still unknown. No base quality information exists; no much larger clone differs at one position. Donors were a few dozen systemically healthy Caucasian individuals from Russia aged roughly 6 to 95 years. Each donor gave approximately 9.3 milliliters of peripheral blood, collected into EDTA-treated Vacutainer tubes. Ficoll-Paque density-gradient centrifugation was used to isolate PBMCs, with at least 6 million per sample. Trizol reagent was used to extract total RNA from the PBMCs, yielding at least 6 micrograms per sample. For every donor, flow cytometry on a PBMC aliquot measured the percentage of naive CD45RAhigh/CD27high T cells. The CDR3 numbers 14 residues from cysteine through phenylalanine. Just CDR3 DNA is preserved here, 42 bases in frame from base 1. Trimming removed 4 bases from V and 9 bases from J; the gene matches leave 12 bases unexplained. CDR1 SQVTM and CDR2 ANQGSEA were looked up in the germline V gene.

The library was made by 5' RACE. TCRdb names Illumina HiSeq 2500 as the instrument used. A second about 6 to 11 cycle PCR used a sample-barcoded 5' primer and a J-beta primer mix. A unique molecular identifier was introduced onto each TCR beta cDNA molecule by a template-switch 5' adaptor carrying 12 random nucleotides. At least 2.5 million CDR3-containing paired-end reads were obtained from each sample. The Mint cDNA synthesis kit, primed by a TRBC-specific oligonucleotide, was used to synthesize first-strand cDNA from all RNA. After uracil-DNA glycosylase treatment, a first 18-cycle PCR used universal primers M1SS and BC2_uni_R on all cDNA. The paper's processing steps were these. For normalization, 1 million high-quality reads were randomly selected from each sample, with every read carrying a distinct molecular identifier. Instead of being binned into consensus sequences, reads that shared molecular identifiers were thrown out. MiTCR, run with a Q25 quality threshold and the strictest error-elimination algorithm, handled CDR3 identification, clonotype clustering and error correction. A nonparametric unseen species model using Euler transformation provided a lower-bound estimate of total TCR beta diversity. The raw public data were reprocessed by TCRdb itself: fastp quality trimming at Q25, MiXCR clonotype calling, in-frame beta chains only. Rows with one shared CDR3 protein collapse into an entry with the most common genes and DNA. The V and J calls follow TCRdb's processing rather than the paper's. Present in this sample are around 1.5 million distinct CDR3 sequences, roughly 30% of which were seen just once. The ten largest make up approximately 10% of the sample.

This chain joins TRBV29-1 to TRBJ2-1; TRBD2 lines up with 7 middle nucleotides. The receptor was derived from a woman aged 30 to 39 in good health. The sequencing input was blood. The CDR3 amino acid sequence is: CSVGGAGILGEQFF. The base sequence is TGCAGCGTTGGCGGAGCGGGAATCCTTGGTGAGCAGTTCTTC.